The 25 T cell receptor beta chains below were found in one sample sequenced in a study of blood T cell repertoires in COVID-19. Using immunoSEQ multiplex PCR, the repertoire was profiled, and TCRdb retains in-frame clones only, with some absent. The sample lists roughly 300,000 clones, roughly 92% seen once, with about 2.2% in the top ten. Input material: peripheral blood. The receptors shown here come from a woman aged 25 to 39 with COVID-19, enrolled during active disease.

The chain links TRBV20-1 to TRBJ1-1, with no clear D. The CDR3 is made up of 11 amino acids. Germline values: CDR1 DFQATT, CDR2 SNEGSKA (reference sequence). The ends were cut back, 5 bases at V and 5 bases at J, with 9 bases in the middle. The CDR3 DNA sequence: TGCAGTGCTCAAGGAGATACTGAAGCTTTCTTT. Protein: CSAQGDTEAFF.

The chain is built from TRBV27 and TRBJ1-5; 9 nucleotides line up with TRBD1. The J segment lost 6 bases and the V segment lost 5 bases, leaving 8 bases of the junction unmatched. In germline, CDR1 is MNHEY, CDR2 SMNVEV (reference sequence). The CDR3 runs 15 residues. The CDR3 loop is CASSIIQGAGQPQHF. The CDR3 bases are TGTGCCAGCAGTATTATACAGGGGGCTGGTCAGCCCCAGCATTTT.

The J gene is TRBJ1-4, the V gene TRBV7-9, with TRBD1 matching 11 bases. Germline V gives CDR1 SEHNR, CDR2 FQNEAQ (reference sequence). There are 15 residues in the CDR3. V lost 4 bases and J lost 8; bases outside the gene matches: 6. The CDR3 here is CASSSRTGGAEKLFF. The CDR3 DNA reads TGTGCCAGCAGCTCCCGGACAGGGGGCGCGGAAAAACTGTTTTTT.

This chain joins TRBV20-1 and TRBJ2-1, with D perhaps TRBD2 (5 bases). The CDR3 spans 12 residues. Germline V gene sequence: CDR1 DFQATT, CDR2 SNEGSKA (reference sequence). The V end was cut by 3 bases, the J end by 9 bases, with 12 bases between. In nucleotides, the CDR3 is TGCAGTGCTAGTTCTAGACTAACTGAGCAGTTCTTC. Protein product: CSASSRLTEQFF.

This chain joins TRBV12-3 or TRBV12-4 and TRBJ1-4; 8 bases line up with TRBD1. The CDR3 is 13 residues long. V was clipped by 4 bases and J by 7 bases; unmatched bases: 2. The CDR3 protein is CASSSDRAEKLFF. DNA for the CDR3: TGTGCCAGCAGTTCGGACAGGGCTGAAAAACTGTTTTTT.

This clone was counted only a few times. Other DNA sequences within the sample encode an identical CDR3. The rearrangement links TRBV4-2 to TRBJ2-1; 7 nucleotides agree with TRBD1. V shed 1 base, J shed 1 base, and the junction held 1 base outside the gene matches. Germline loops: CDR1 LGHNA, CDR2 YNFKEQ. The CDR3 covers 15 residues. The CDR3, as DNA: TGTGCCAGCAGCCAAGGACAGGGTTCCTACAATGAGCAGTTCTTC. It specifies CASSQGQGSYNEQFF.

The V gene is TRBV6-5, the J gene TRBJ1-4; D unresolved. Deletions cut 8 bases from V and 5 bases from J, with 12 bases between. The CDR3 totals 13 residues. Germline V lookup: CDR1 MNHEY, CDR2 SVGAGI. CDR3 sequence reads: CASRTGKNEKLFF. The CDR3 DNA reads as TGTGCCAGCCGTACGGGGAAGAATGAAAAACTGTTTTTT.

The gene calls are TRBV3-1 (or the pseudogene TRBV3-2) and TRBJ1-1, with 8 bases that match TRBD1. This CDR3 has 18 residues. The junction had 17 bases not matched to a gene; V was cut back by 4 bases and J by 4 bases. Germline V CDR1 and CDR2: LGHDT, YNNKEL (reference sequence). The DNA for the CDR3 is TGTGCCAGCAGCCCCGGGACAGGAAGGCCCCCCTGGGGCACTGAAGCTTTCTTT. Translation: CASSPGTGRPPWGTEAFF.

The chain is built from TRBV10-2 and TRBJ2-2, with 14 bases fitting TRBD2. The germline V gene encodes CDR1 WSHSY and CDR2 SAAADI. The CDR3 sequence is 19 residues long. J was trimmed by 4 bases and V by 10 bases; bases with no gene match: 17. The DNA for the CDR3 is TGCGCCACCGACGTAACCGGGACTAGCGGGAGTTTCAGCACCGGGGAGCTGTTTTTT. Its protein product is CATDVTGTSGSFSTGELFF.

This chain joins TRBV6-4 and TRBJ2-1; 7 nucleotides align to TRBD1. Per germline, CDR1 MRHNA and CDR2 SNTAGT. Trimming at V came to 5 bases and at J to 0 bases, leaving 4 bases not matched to a gene. This CDR3 region has 15 residues. CDR3 DNA: TGTGCCAGCAGTCCGGACAGGAACTCCTACAATGAGCAGTTCTTC. Its protein is CASSPDRNSYNEQFF.

The chain couples TRBV7-9 to TRBJ2-2, with a possible D match to TRBD2 (6 bases). This CDR3 spans 13 amino acids. From germline, CDR1 is SEHNR and CDR2 FQNEAQ (reference sequence). V lost 11 bases, J lost 5 bases, and 15 bases lay in between. CDR3 region: CAGRDWRTGELFF. As DNA, the CDR3 is TGTGCCGGAAGGGACTGGCGAACCGGGGAGCTGTTTTTT. Full variable domain (missing parts from reference TRBV7-9 and TRBJ2-2): DTGVSQNPRHKITKRGQNVTFRCDPISEHNRLYWYRQTLGQGPEFLTYFQNEAQLEKSRLLSDRFSAERPKGSFSTLEIQRTEQGDSAMYLCAGRDWRTGELFFGEGSRLTVL.

V and J are TRBV28 and TRBJ2-5, with 7 bases aligning to TRBD2. The CDR3 is 15 amino acids. Germline values: CDR1 MDHEN, CDR2 SYDVKM. V dropped 3 bases and J dropped 4; count of bases not matched to a gene: 8. Here the CDR3 reads CASSFGLAEGETQYF. The CDR3 DNA follows: TGTGCCAGCAGTTTCGGGCTAGCGGAGGGAGAGACCCAGTACTTC.

The chain carries TRBV27 and TRBJ2-2, with 8 nucleotides matching TRBD2. The CDR3 totals 17 residues. The germline V gene has CDR1 MNHEY and CDR2 SMNVEV (reference sequence). The ends lost 4 bases at V and 0 bases at J; junction bases unmatched: 7. CDR3: CASSWGLGNANTGELFF. The CDR3 DNA follows: TGTGCCAGCAGTTGGGGACTAGGGAACGCGAACACCGGGGAGCTGTTTTTT.

The chain is built from TRBV12-3 or TRBV12-4 and TRBJ1-2, with D unresolved. Trimming pared 6 bases from V and 1 base from J, leaving 3 bases between. CDR3 length: 11 residues. The CDR3 sequence is CASSSNYGYTF. The CDR3 DNA reads as TGTGCCAGCAGCAGTAACTATGGCTACACCTTC.

CDR3 in amino acids: CASSYRQDNSYEQYF. The CDR3 nucleotides are TGTGCCAGCAGCTACCGGCAGGACAACTCCTACGAGCAGTACTTC. V usage is TRBV9 and J usage is TRBJ2-7; weak D call: TRBD1 (5 bases). V dropped 4 bases and J dropped 0 bases, with 14 bases sitting between them. In germline, CDR1 is SGDLS, CDR2 YYNGEE. The CDR3 loop spans 15 amino acids.

This clone was detected only once. The chain carries TRBV5-1 and TRBJ2-2; the D gene is possibly TRBD2 (6 bases). The CDR3 sequence is 17 residues long. Per the germline V gene, CDR1 is SGHRS and CDR2 is YFSETQ. Trimming took off 4 bases at V and 0 bases at J, with 16 bases between the two ends. The DNA of the CDR3 is TGCGCCAGCAGCCCCCTTTCTAGCGCTACGAACACCGGGGAGCTGTTTTTT. Translation: CASSPLSSATNTGELFF.

This clone was detected only once. Additional DNA sequences in this sample encode the identical CDR3. This chain joins TRBV5-1 and TRBJ2-1, with TRBD2 matching over 7 bases. Germline V lookup: CDR1 SGHRS, CDR2 YFSETQ. This CDR3 contains 15 residues. The ends lost 0 bases at V and 3 bases at J; junction bases unmatched: 3. The CDR3 bases are TGCGCCAGCAGCTTGGGGGGCGGGAGCTACAATGAGCAGTTCTTC. Protein: CASSLGGGSYNEQFF. Filled out from reference TRBV5-1 and TRBJ2-1, the complete variable domain reads KAGVTQTPRYLIKTRGQQVTLSCSPISGHRSVSWYQQTPGQGLQFLFEYFSETQRNKGNFPGRFSGRQFSNSRSEMNVSTLELGDSALYLCASSLGGGSYNEQFFGPGTRLTVL.

The chain joins TRBV10-3 to TRBJ1-4, with a tentative D call TRBD1 (6 bases). This CDR3 spans 17 amino acids. Trimming removed 0 bases at V and 7 bases at J, with 18 bases between. The germline V gene has CDR1 ENHRY and CDR2 SYGVKD. The CDR3 spells CAISESGGGQALEKLFF. As DNA, the CDR3 is TGTGCCATCAGTGAGTCGGGTGGGGGACAAGCCCTTGAAAAACTGTTTTTT.

This rearrangement joins TRBV10-3 to TRBJ1-2; D gene ambiguous. V was clipped by 3 bases and J by 10 bases, with 12 bases between them. The CDR3 is 12 residues long. CDR1 and CDR2 (germline): ENHRY, SYGVKD. The CDR3 here is CAISDTYQVYTF. CDR3 sequence (DNA): TGTGCCATCAGTGACACGTACCAGGTCTACACCTTC.

V usage is TRBV7-2 and J usage is TRBJ1-5, with 11 bases that match TRBD1. The V gene's germline CDR1 is SGHTA and CDR2 FQGNSA. The trim removed 5 bases at V and 7 bases at J, leaving 7 bases unmatched. CDR3 length equals 15 residues. In nucleotides, the CDR3 is TGTGCCAGCAGCCGGGACAGGGGGGCAGAACAGCCCCAGCATTTT. Amino acid sequence: CASSRDRGAEQPQHF.

CDR3 sequence: CASSVVSRPEGYTF. The CDR3, as DNA: TGTGCCAGCTCAGTGGTTTCGAGGCCGGAGGGCTACACCTTC. V usage is TRBV18 and J usage is TRBJ1-2; D call uncertain. CDR3 size: 14 residues. V lost 5 bases to trimming and J lost 8 bases, with 18 bases between them. CDR1 and CDR2 from the germline V gene are KGHSH and LQKENI.

The J gene is TRBJ2-3, the V gene TRBV15; D is ambiguous. CDR3 length: 13 residues. V was clipped by 0 bases and J by 3 bases, with 4 bases between them. Germline V gene lookup returns CDR1 LNHNV and CDR2 YYDKDF (reference sequence). The CDR3 loop is CATSRDPTDTQYF. In nucleotides, the CDR3 is TGTGCCACCAGCAGAGATCCTACAGATACGCAGTATTTT.

Comment on this clone: Other DNA sequences from this sample encode an identical CDR3 as well. The chain links TRBV7-9 to TRBJ2-7; TRBD2 matches 9 bases. The CDR3 covers 13 residues. Germline-derived CDR1 and CDR2 are SEHNR and FQNEAQ (reference sequence). Trimming removed 5 bases from V and 3 bases from J; junction bases left unmatched: 2. In DNA, the CDR3 is TGTGCCAGCAGCCGTAGCGGGAGCTACGAGCAGTACTTC. Its protein product is CASSRSGSYEQYF.

This sequence joins TRBV28 and TRBJ1-1; TRBD1 agrees at 7 bases. The CDR3 loop spans 12 amino acids. Losses at the gene ends were 5 bases for V and 10 bases for J; bases not matched to a gene: 7. Germline V gives CDR1 MDHEN, CDR2 SYDVKM. The CDR3 protein is CASSTRQGLAFF. The DNA of the CDR3 is TGTGCCAGCAGTACCAGACAGGGTTTAGCTTTCTTT. The whole variable domain, filled in from reference TRBV28 and TRBJ1-1, reads DVKVTQSSRYLVKRTGEKVFLECVQDMDHENMFWYRQDPGLGLRLIYFSYDVKMKEKGDIPEGYSVSREKKERFSLILESASTNQTSMYLCASSTRQGLAFFGQGTRLTVV.

The V and J genes are TRBV10-2 and TRBJ2-1; a possible D gene is TRBD2 (6 bases). CDR3 size: 14 residues. The germline V gene has CDR1 WSHSY and CDR2 SAAADI. Trimming stripped 4 bases from V and 4 bases from J, with 11 bases between. CDR3 DNA sequence: TGCGCCAGCAGTGTAGCGGAATATTACAATGAGCAGTTCTTC. Translation: CASSVAEYYNEQFF.